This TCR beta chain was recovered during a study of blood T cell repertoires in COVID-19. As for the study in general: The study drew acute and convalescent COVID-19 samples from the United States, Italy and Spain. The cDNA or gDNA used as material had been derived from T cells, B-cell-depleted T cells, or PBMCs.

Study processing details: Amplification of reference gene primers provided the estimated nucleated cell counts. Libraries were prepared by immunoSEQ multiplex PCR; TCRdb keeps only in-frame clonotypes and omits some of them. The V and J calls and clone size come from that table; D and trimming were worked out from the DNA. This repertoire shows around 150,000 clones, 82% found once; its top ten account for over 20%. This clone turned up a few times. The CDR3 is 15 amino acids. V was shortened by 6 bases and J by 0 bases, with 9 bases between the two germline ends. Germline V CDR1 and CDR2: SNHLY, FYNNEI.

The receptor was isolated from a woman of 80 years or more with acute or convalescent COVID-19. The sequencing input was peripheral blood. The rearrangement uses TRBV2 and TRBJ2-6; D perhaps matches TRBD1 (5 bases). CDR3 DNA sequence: TGTGCCAGCAGACCAGGGAACTCTGGGGCCAACGTCCTGACTTTC. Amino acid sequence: CASRPGNSGANVLTF. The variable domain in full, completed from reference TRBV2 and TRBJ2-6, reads EPEVTQTPSHQVTQMGQEVILRCVPISNHLYFYWYRQILGQKVEFLVSFYNNEISEKSEIFDDQFSVERPDGSNFTLKIRSTKLEDSAMYFCASRPGNSGANVLTFGAGSRLTVL.